This record covers a single TCR beta chain. Its antigen remains undetermined. Per-base quality was not reported, and no clone a single base away is much larger than it. This entry comes from a study of blood T cell repertoires in COVID-19 (dated by TCRdb to 2018 to 2020). At the level of the whole study: Collaborator samples came from the United States, Italy and Spain and covered acute and convalescent phases of COVID-19. Where HLA class I and class II types were available, the types were taken from metadata supplied by the sample provider, not from assay-based typing. Samples were obtained from the ongoing ImmuneRACE study (first 160 participants) and from 1,254 subjects provided by 6 global collaborators. The prospective study material was composed of cDNA or gDNA derived from T cells, B-cell-depleted T cells, or PBMCs. Subjects who had been exposed to COVID-19, were actively infected with it, or had recovered from it provided the deeply sampled blood TCRbeta repertoires that made up the dataset. Nearly every sample came with metadata listing a de-identified subject ID, COVID-19 status, age in years and sex. A freely available public database, intended as a resource for researchers studying the immune response to SARS-CoV-2, is where the repertoires were released.

TCRbeta CDR3 regions were amplified from genomic DNA using the immunoSEQ Assay, a bias-controlled multiplex PCR. The paper's data handling went like this. The number of nucleated cells in each sample was estimated from the amplification of reference gene primers within the assay. To quantify the absolute abundance of each unique TCRbeta CDR3 rearrangement, sequence reads were collapsed and filtered. For each sample, productive Simpson clonality was calculated by taking the square root of Simpson's diversity index across productive rearrangements. The clones in this table, taken by TCRdb from immuneACCESS, are in-frame only. Not every clone is retained; where verified, under half of the shortfall comes from an unresolved V gene, and the cause of the rest is unknown. The DNA was the basis for D and trimming; V, J and clone size are from that table. The sample table records 120,000 or so clones; roughly three quarters of these occur just once. Roughly 7.9% of the sample rests with the top ten.

CDR3 length: 14 amino acids, cysteine to phenylalanine. The kept DNA is CDR3 alone, 42 bases in frame from the first base. The germline ends are 13 bases apart after V is trimmed by 6 bases and J by 2 bases. The germline V gene provides CDR1 ENHRY and CDR2 SYGVKD. Whole blood was collected in K2EDTA tubes by collaborating institutions according to the institutions' own protocols. For TCRbeta analysis, collaborators shipped samples as frozen whole blood, isolated PBMCs, or DNA extracted from either of those sample types. The paper's findings and limits, for the study overall: The quantity of clinical and demographic metadata differed by source and by participant and was supplied without curation.

Input material: peripheral blood. The receptor's source is a human donor in a cohort sampled during active COVID-19. The sequence joins TRBV10-3 to TRBJ1-1; the D gene is perhaps TRBD1, from 6 matching bases. The CDR3: CAISLDRLNTEAFF. The nucleotide sequence reads as follows: TGTGCCATCAGCCTAGACAGGTTAAACACTGAAGCTTTCTTT.